This section outlines one TCR beta chain sequence together with its context. TCRdb's table, derived via immunoSEQ multiplex PCR, lists solely in-frame clones and lacks some. The sample has about 31,000 clones; 90% are singletons. This specimen belongs to a study of T cell changes during pregnancy in multiple sclerosis. The sample consisted of CD8+ T cells from peripheral blood mononuclear cells, taken in the second trimester of pregnancy. The receptor was isolated from a female donor with multiple sclerosis, enrolled in a pregnancy study.

CDR3 region: CASSRTGEGEKLFF. CDR3 coding DNA: TGTGCCAGCAGTCGGACAGGGGAGGGTGAAAAACTGTTTTTT. J is TRBJ1-4 and V is TRBV6-1, with TRBD1 matching 9 bases. The J segment lost 7 bases and the V segment lost 5 bases, leaving 5 bases of the junction unmatched. Germline values: CDR1 MNHNS, CDR2 SASEGT. This CDR3 region has 14 residues.